Given below is one T cell receptor (beta chain) in context. Naive CD8 cells lacked CD45RO, underwent positive selection for CCR7 and left out terminally differentiated effector memory CD45RA+ cells. These data come from a study of shared clonotypes between healthy human individuals. This CDR3 comprises 14 residues. V shed 0 bases and J shed 3 bases, with 10 bases lying between them. Germline assignment: CDR1 SGDLS and CDR2 YYNGEE. Some clones are missing from TCRdb's copy, which holds only in-frame ones; the method was immunoSEQ multiplex PCR. The table shows approximately 2,000,000 clones, with 90% to 95% occurring only once.

The gene calls are TRBV9 and TRBJ2-7; D remains unclear. This clonotype was sampled from a man aged 18 to 30 in good health. Some clones in this sample may be carry-over from other donors' samples. Sequencing was carried out using naive CD8+ T cells from PBMCs. The CDR3 protein is CASSVVGGGYEQYF. DNA for the CDR3: TGTGCCAGCAGCGTAGTCGGCGGTGGCTACGAGCAGTACTTC.